This T cell receptor beta chain was captured by sequencing in a study of identical twins. General observations from the study: The abundant beta clonotypes from cord blood had fewer insertions, and memory repertoires had none of this.

One entry per CDR3 protein, called by TCRdb with MiXCR from the 5' RACE reads. The data show 400,000 to 550,000 distinct CDR3 sequences, 22% seen once. This clonotype has more than one count but fewer than ten. Its specificity is unknown. V trimming: 7 bases; J trimming: 4 bases; junction bases outside the gene matches: 13. The germline gives CDR1 DFQATT, CDR2 SNEGSKA (reference sequence). The CDR3 consists of 17 residues. This sample also appeared in a second study, on T cells expressing NK-cell markers. That report notes: Sorted CD3+CD56+NKG2C+, CD3+CD56+NKG2C- and CD3+CD56-NKG2C+ T cells supplied TCR beta repertoires. Of the CD8+ T cell pool in 5 to 7 donors, about 1.0-8% was accounted for by dominant NKG2C+ clonotypes. There remained a lack of clarity about HCMV specificity of expanded NKG2C+ T cell clones.

Sequenced material: CD4+ T cells sorted from blood. The chain has TRBV20-1 and TRBJ2-5; 15 nucleotides match TRBD2. This TCR derives from a woman in her late teens or twenties in good health. The CDR3 sequence is CSERAGLAGGSGETQYF. In DNA, the CDR3 is TGCAGTGAGAGAGCAGGACTAGCGGGGGGGTCGGGAGAGACCCAGTACTTC.